These 15 T cell receptor beta chains were sequenced from one sample in a study of blood T cells in healthy people across ages. PCR was performed a second time for about 6 to 12 cycles using a sample-barcoded 5' primer and a J-beta primer mix. Each CDR3 protein gets one entry after TCRdb re-called the 5' RACE reads with MiXCR. The table records 630,000 or so distinct CDR3 sequences, less than 35% of them present only once. The sample comprised blood. The receptor source for this set is an elderly woman in good health.

This clonotype was found a few times. A clone one base away is much larger, so this may be a read error. The CDR3 DNA reads as TGTGCCAGCAGCTCTGGCGGGGTCTACGAGCAGTTCTTC. Encoded protein: CASSSGGVYEQFF. This sequence joins TRBV7-9 and TRBJ2-1; possibly TRBD2 for D (6 bases). Germline V gene data show CDR1 as SEHNR and CDR2 as FQNEAQ (reference sequence). The CDR3 is 13 amino acids. V lost 4 bases to trimming and J lost 10 bases, with 14 bases between them.

This clonotype was detected many times. V and J are TRBV6-5 and TRBJ2-3; the match to TRBD1 covers 9 bases. With 5 bases clipped from V and 4 bases from J, the junction kept 10 bases outside the gene matches. CDR3 length equals 16 residues. Germline lookup yields CDR1 MNHEY and CDR2 SVGAGI. The CDR3: CASSRGTGMDPDTQYF. CDR3 sequence (DNA): TGTGCCAGCAGTCGCGGGACAGGGATGGATCCAGATACGCAGTATTTT.

This clonotype has a handful of counts. The rearrangement joins TRBV5-1 to TRBJ1-1, with D unclear. With 4 bases removed from V and 4 bases from J, the gap between germline ends came to 11 bases. The CDR3 loop spans 13 amino acids. Germline V gives CDR1 SGHRS, CDR2 YFSETQ. The CDR3 region is CASSDQVGTEAFF. In DNA, the CDR3 is TGCGCCAGCAGCGATCAGGTTGGCACTGAAGCTTTCTTT. Variable domain in full (rest from reference TRBV5-1 and TRBJ1-1): KAGVTQTPRYLIKTRGQQVTLSCSPISGHRSVSWYQQTPGQGLQFLFEYFSETQRNKGNFPGRFSGRQFSNSRSEMNVSTLELGDSALYLCASSDQVGTEAFFGQGTRLTVV.

The V gene is TRBV7-3, the J gene TRBJ2-1, with 7 bases identical to TRBD2. Gene TRBJ2-7 matches the end of the DNA better, so the J call may be wrong. Germline V gene sequence: CDR1 SGHTA, CDR2 FQGTGA. This CDR3 has 16 residues. For the CDR3, the DNA is TGTGCCAGCAGCCCCGGACGAGCGGGGTCCTACAATGAGCAGTACTTC. Amino acids: CASSPGRAGSYNEQYF.

This clonotype was observed many times. J is TRBJ2-1 and V is TRBV29-1; the match to TRBD2 covers 7 bases. Germline loops: CDR1 SQVTM, CDR2 ANQGSEA. V lost 0 bases and J lost 2; bases outside the gene matches: 4. The CDR3 spans 15 residues. CDR3 sequence reads: CSVEDWAGAYNEQFF. CDR3 sequence (DNA): TGCAGCGTTGAAGATTGGGCGGGAGCCTACAATGAGCAGTTCTTC.

This clonotype was counted at least ten times. This chain joins TRBV9 and TRBJ2-1, with a tentative D call TRBD2 (6 bases). Trimming removed 4 bases from V and 4 bases from J, with 15 bases in between. The CDR3 extends over 15 amino acids. Germline values: CDR1 SGDLS, CDR2 YYNGEE. CDR3 region: CASSRMGGGYNEQFF. As DNA, the CDR3 is TGTGCCAGCAGCCGAATGGGGGGTGGGTACAATGAGCAGTTCTTC.

Comments on this clonotype: With a much larger clone just one base away, this may be a read error. The J gene is TRBJ2-4, the V gene TRBV30, with a weak D call TRBD1 (5 bases). Per the germline V gene, CDR1 is GTSNPN and CDR2 is SVGIG (reference sequence). Trimming stripped 0 bases from V and 13 bases from J, with 19 bases between. The CDR3 is made up of 14 amino acids. In DNA form, the CDR3 reads TGTGCCTGGAGTGTGGGGCCTCCCCGGAATGAGCAGTACTTC. Protein product: CAWSVGPPRNEQYF.

On this clonotype: Since a much larger clone is just one base distant, this may be a read error. J is TRBJ2-7 and V is TRBV6-1; D possibly corresponds to TRBD1 (6 bases). Germline CDR1 reads MNHNS; CDR2 reads SASEGT. This CDR3 is 13 amino acids long. Trimming pared 11 bases from V and 0 bases from J, leaving 14 bases between. The CDR3 sequence is CAARTESSYEQYF. The CDR3, as DNA: TGTGCCGCGCGGACAGAAAGCTCCTACGAGCAGTACTTC.

This clonotype was picked up a small number of times. The chain uses TRBV6-6 and TRBJ1-2; 9 bases align to TRBD1. Germline CDR1 and CDR2: MNHNY and SVGAGI (reference sequence). The CDR3 is 16 amino acids. V was pared by 2 bases and J by 7 bases, with 11 bases of the junction left unmatched. In nucleotides, the CDR3 is TGTGCCAGCAGTTACGGACAGGGGAACGCATTAGGTGGCTACACCTTC. Its protein is CASSYGQGNALGGYTF.

This clonotype was detected a few times. The rearrangement links TRBV6-1 to TRBJ2-2, with 7 nucleotides matching TRBD2. The length of the CDR3 is 15 residues. Germline lookup yields CDR1 MNHNS and CDR2 SASEGT. V gave up 7 bases and J gave up 5 bases; unmatched junction bases: 10. CDR3 sequence (DNA): TGTGCCAGCAAAACGGGACTACAACAGACCGGGGAGCTGTTTTTT. Its protein product is CASKTGLQQTGELFF.

The J gene is TRBJ2-3, the V gene TRBV27, with D possibly matching TRBD2 (6 bases). The germline CDR1 and CDR2 sequences are MNHEY and SMNVEV (reference sequence). V dropped 5 bases and J dropped 4 bases, with 16 bases sitting between them. This CDR3 comprises 15 residues. Written as DNA, the CDR3 is TGTGCCAGCAGTGGAGACGGTGGGAGGTCAGATACGCAGTATTTT. Translated, it gives CASSGDGGRSDTQYF.

The chain uses TRBV20-1 and TRBJ1-2, with 7 bases fitting TRBD1. Germline V gene lookup returns CDR1 DFQATT and CDR2 SNEGSKA (reference sequence). This CDR3 has 14 residues. V lost 3 bases to trimming and J lost 2 bases; unmatched junction nucleotides: 6. As DNA, the CDR3 is TGCAGTGCTAGGGCAGTGACAGGGAACTATGGCTACACCTTC. This translates into CSARAVTGNYGYTF.

There are a few counts of this clonotype. This sequence joins TRBV6-5 and TRBJ2-1, with D maybe TRBD2 (6 bases). Germline-derived CDR1 and CDR2 are MNHEY and SVGAGI. Trimming shortened V by 8 bases and J by 9 bases, and 20 bases separated the two germline ends. CDR3 length equals 14 residues. DNA of the CDR3: TGTGCCAGCGGATGGGCAGGGAGGATAGGTGAGCAGTTCTTC. It yields the protein CASGWAGRIGEQFF.

About this clonotype: Sequence at one end of the junction differs from germline and may be a read error. The chain employs TRBV28 and TRBJ2-7; 7 bases match TRBD2. The CDR3 covers 15 residues. Germline V gives CDR1 MDHEN, CDR2 SYDVKM. Here the CDR3 DNA reads TGTGCCAGCAGAAGATACGGGGGGAGCTCCTGCGAGCAGTACTTC. Its translation is CASRRYGGSSCEQYF.

This clonotype was counted ten times or more. The genes are TRBV5-1 and TRBJ2-1; 7 bases are a match to TRBD2. This CDR3 spans 15 amino acids. Per the germline V gene, CDR1 is SGHRS and CDR2 is YFSETQ. Losses at the gene ends were 4 bases for V and 1 base for J; bases not matched to a gene: 5. CDR3 DNA sequence: TGCGCCAGCAGCCTTGGGGGGGAGTCCTACAATGAGCAGTTCTTC. Its protein product is CASSLGGESYNEQFF.